What follows are 19 T cell receptor beta chains derived from one specimen sequenced in a study of blood T cells in healthy people across ages. A sample-barcoded 5' primer and a J-beta primer mix were used in a second PCR of about 7 to 11 cycles. TCRdb recomputed calls from the 5' RACE reads with MiXCR, one row per CDR3 protein. The repertoire includes 870,000 or so distinct CDR3 sequences, about 28% of them detected once, and 15% to 20% sits in the top ten. Sequencing used blood. Source of these receptors: a woman older than 75 in good health.

This clonotype was recorded at least ten times. The DNA for the CDR3 is TGTGCCAGCAGTATGATTCAGGGGGCAGAGACCCAGTACTTC. This codes for CASSMIQGAETQYF. This chain connects TRBV12-3 or TRBV12-4 to TRBJ2-5, with 8 bases that match TRBD1. The CDR3 runs to 14 residues. V dropped 5 bases and J dropped 4; count of bases not matched to a gene: 6.

This clonotype was recorded at least ten times. The chain uses TRBV6-5 and TRBJ2-1, with 7 bases lining up with TRBD2. CDR3 length equals 15 residues. In germline, CDR1 is MNHEY, CDR2 SVGAGI. V shed 0 bases, J shed 2 bases, and the junction held 1 base outside the gene matches. The DNA of the CDR3 is TGTGCCAGCAGTTACTCTAGCGGGCCCTACAATGAGCAGTTCTTC. Amino acid sequence: CASSYSSGPYNEQFF.

The table lists this clonotype with many counts. The rearrangement uses TRBV6-4 and TRBJ1-5; a possible D gene is TRBD1 (6 bases). Germline assignment: CDR1 MRHNA and CDR2 SNTAGT. CDR3 length: 14 amino acids. Trimming cost V 4 bases and J 4 bases, with 11 bases left between them. For the CDR3, the DNA is TGTGCCAGCAGTGTCGAGGGGGGGAATCAGCCCCAGCATTTT. Translated, it gives CASSVEGGNQPQHF.

This clonotype was detected ten times or more. This chain links TRBV4-1 with TRBJ2-6; D may correspond to TRBD1 or TRBD2 (5 bases each). Trimming pared 3 bases from V and 0 bases from J, leaving 15 bases between. The CDR3 extends over 18 amino acids. CDR1 and CDR2 (germline): MGHRA, YSYEKL. The CDR3 DNA is TGCGCCAGCAGCCATAATGAGGGGCCCTCCTCTGGGGCCAACGTCCTGACTTTC. Translated: CASSHNEGPSSGANVLTF.

This clonotype was counted at least ten times. The chain uses TRBV7-9 and TRBJ2-3, with a weak D call TRBD2 (5 bases). The germline gives CDR1 SEHNR, CDR2 FQNEAQ (reference sequence). Trimming stripped 3 bases from V and 3 bases from J, with 16 bases between. CDR3 length: 16 amino acids. The CDR3 reads CASSFSLAIGTDTQYF. CDR3 nucleotide sequence: TGTGCCAGCAGCTTCTCTCTAGCAATAGGTACAGATACGCAGTATTTT. Supplemented by reference TRBV7-9 and TRBJ2-3, the full variable domain reads DTGVSQNPRHKITKRGQNVTFRCDPISEHNRLYWYRQTLGQGPEFLTYFQNEAQLEKSRLLSDRFSAERPKGSFSTLEIQRTEQGDSAMYLCASSFSLAIGTDTQYFGPGTRLTVL.

The chain recombines TRBV11-2 with TRBJ2-1; TRBD2 might be the D (5 bases). The CDR3 length is 15 residues. Looked up from germline, CDR1 is SGHAT and CDR2 is FQNNGV. V lost 2 bases to trimming and J lost 8 bases, with 16 bases between them. CDR3 amino acids: CASSLLTIFSHEQFF. Here the CDR3 DNA reads TGTGCCAGCAGCTTATTGACTATCTTTTCCCATGAGCAGTTCTTC.

The chain is built from TRBV11-3 and TRBJ2-1, with TRBD2 matching 12 bases. The CDR3 has 14 residues. V dropped 1 base and J dropped 12; count of bases not matched to a gene: 4. Looked up from germline, CDR1 is SGHNT and CDR2 is YENEEA. The CDR3 sequence is CASSLVQTSGGQFF. The CDR3 nucleotides read TGTGCCAGCAGCTTAGTTCAGACTAGCGGGGGGCAGTTCTTC.

Concerning this clonotype itself: Given a much more abundant clone one base away, this may be a read error. J is TRBJ2-5 and V is TRBV14; TRBD2 is a possible D gene (5 bases). This CDR3 is built from 16 residues. Germline V gives CDR1 SGHDN, CDR2 FVKESK. V was trimmed by 0 bases and J by 5 bases, leaving 16 bases between them. This chain's CDR3 is CASSQDGGWLRETQYF. The CDR3 region has the DNA TGTGCCAGCAGCCAAGATGGCGGGTGGCTCCGGGAGACCCAGTACTTC. Looking up the rest from reference TRBV14 and TRBJ2-5 gives the full variable domain: EAGVTQFPSHSVIEKGQTVTLRCDPISGHDNLYWYRRVMGKEIKFLLHFVKESKQDESGMPNNRFLAERTGGTYSTLKVQPAELEDSGVYFCASSQDGGWLRETQYFGPGTRLLVL.

CDR3 nucleotide sequence: TGTGCCAGCAGCATGGACTTGGGGGAATACGAGCAGTACTTC. Translation gives CASSMDLGEYEQYF. The V and J genes are TRBV11-2 and TRBJ2-5; the D call may be TRBD1 or TRBD2 (5 bases each). The J call may be mistaken, given a closer DNA end match to TRBJ2-7. The CDR3 contains 14 residues. Germline V CDR1 and CDR2: SGHAT, FQNNGV.

At least ten counts were recorded for this clonotype. This chain connects TRBV11-2 to TRBJ2-4; D might be TRBD1 (6 bases). Germline V gene sequence: CDR1 SGHAT, CDR2 FQNNGV. This CDR3 spans 15 amino acids. The V end lost 2 bases, the J end lost 2 bases, and 10 bases lay between the germline ends. Written as DNA, the CDR3 is TGTGCCAGCAGCTTAACGGACAGCCCCAAAAACATTCAGTACTTC. Protein: CASSLTDSPKNIQYF.

This clonotype has at least ten counts. The chain joins TRBV3-1 to TRBJ2-7; a possible D gene is TRBD2 (6 bases). The CDR3 spans 13 residues. The V gene's germline CDR1 is LGHDT and CDR2 YNNKEL (reference sequence). V was cut by 3 bases and J by 2 bases, with 8 bases left in between. In nucleotides, the CDR3 is TGTGCCAGCAGCCAGAGGGAGGCCTACGAGCAGTACTTC. Its protein product is CASSQREAYEQYF.

The chain recombines TRBV5-1 with TRBJ2-1; 7 positions match TRBD1. This CDR3 region has 16 residues. CDR1 and CDR2 (germline): SGHRS, YFSETQ. The V gene end was trimmed by 4 bases and the J gene end by 4 bases; junction bases not matched to a gene: 11. The CDR3 region has the DNA TGCGCCAGCAGCCAGAATCTGGGGACAGATTACAATGAGCAGTTCTTC. Residues: CASSQNLGTDYNEQFF.

This clonotype was recorded a few times. The chain joins TRBV6-6 to TRBJ2-5, with TRBD1 matching over 11 bases. Germline V gene sequence: CDR1 MNHNY, CDR2 SVGAGI (reference sequence). J was trimmed by 1 base and V by 0 bases; bases with no gene match: 4. There are 17 residues in the CDR3. CDR3 protein: CASSYSTGTGGQETQYF. In nucleotides, the CDR3 is TGTGCCAGCAGTTACTCTACCGGGACAGGGGGCCAAGAGACCCAGTACTTC.

The chain uses TRBV20-1 and TRBJ2-3; D unresolved. The CDR3 consists of 11 residues. The V end was cut by 6 bases, the J end by 5 bases, with 9 bases between. Per germline, CDR1 DFQATT and CDR2 SNEGSKA (reference sequence). The CDR3, as DNA: TGCAGTGCCCGGGCCGTAGATACGCAGTATTTT. Translation gives CSARAVDTQYF.

This clonotype was recorded many times. The chain recombines TRBV6-1 with TRBJ2-7; 7 bases match TRBD2. V trimming: 6 bases; J trimming: 1 base; junction bases outside the gene matches: 18. Germline V lookup: CDR1 MNHNS, CDR2 SASEGT. CDR3 size: 18 residues. The chain's CDR3 is CASRPRLTGGSWSYEQYF. The CDR3 DNA sequence: TGTGCCAGCAGACCACGACTGACGGGAGGTAGTTGGTCCTACGAGCAGTACTTC.

A note on this clonotype: A single base separates this from a much larger clone, so it may be a read error. The J gene is TRBJ2-2, the V gene TRBV2; a weak D match, TRBD2 (5 bases). The germline V gene has CDR1 SNHLY and CDR2 FYNNEI. This CDR3 has 15 amino acids. The CDR3 nucleotides are TGTGCCAGCAGTGAACCCCCTTATAGCACCGGGGAGCCGTTTTTT. Translation: CASSEPPYSTGEPFF.

The sample holds many counts of this clonotype. The chain employs TRBV12-3 or TRBV12-4 and TRBJ2-1, with 10 bases aligning to TRBD1. The CDR3 runs to 15 residues. Germline trimming cut 6 bases from V and 6 bases from J; bases unmatched to any gene: 8. The CDR3 loop is CASSKVGTGVNEQFF. CDR3 nucleotide sequence: TGTGCCAGCAGCAAGGTCGGGACAGGGGTCAATGAGCAGTTCTTC.

Details on this clonotype: This may come from a read error, since a much larger clone is one base off. The chain recombines TRBV27 with TRBJ2-3; D is unresolved. This CDR3 is built from 16 residues. CDR1 is MNHEY and CDR2 is SMNVEV in the germline V gene (reference sequence). Trimming pared 2 bases from V and 1 base from J, leaving 13 bases between. This CDR3 reads CASSLPTEFGTDTQYF. CDR3 sequence (DNA): TGTGCCAGCAGTTTACCCACAGAGTTCGGCACAGATACGCAGTATTTT.

This clonotype was picked up many times. This sequence joins TRBV7-2 and TRBJ2-4; D gene ambiguous. Trimming removed 4 bases from V and 0 bases from J, with 13 bases in between. Germline values: CDR1 SGHTA, CDR2 FQGNSA. The CDR3 covers 16 residues. CDR3 loop: CASSSSQILAKNIQYF. The CDR3, as DNA: TGTGCCAGCAGCTCCAGTCAAATACTAGCCAAAAACATTCAGTACTTC.